This TCR beta chain stems from a study of tumor and adjacent non-tumor tissue in lung cancer. Study-wide background: Aged about 31 to 80 years, patients included fewer than 11 men and 4 to 6 women with stage I to III disease.

Broader study findings: Higher tumor TCR diversity was associated with shorter survival. Tumor tissue had significantly higher TCR diversity than normal lung.

No cell sorting was done before RNA was extracted from the tissue. Between August and November 2014, newly diagnosed, chemotherapy-naive lung cancer patients underwent thoracic surgery in China. The library came from three nested PCR rounds adapted from ARM-PCR protocols. TCRdb itself ran the multiplex PCR reads through MiXCR, one entry per CDR3 protein. The sample holds around 210,000 distinct CDR3 sequences, about 76% seen once. The CDR3 extends over 15 amino acids. Germline V gene data show CDR1 as SGHNT and CDR2 as YYREEE (reference sequence). In the case of this clonotype: The antigen is unknown. One junction end disagrees with the germline gene, perhaps due to a read error.

Material for sequencing was lung tumor tissue. V is TRBV5-4 and J is TRBJ1-6; D call uncertain. This clonotype originated in a man in his sixties with non-small cell lung cancer. This CDR3 is CASSLALDLNSPFHF. CDR3 nucleotide sequence: TGTGCCAGCAGCTTGGCGCTGGACCTGAATTCACCCTTCCACTTT.